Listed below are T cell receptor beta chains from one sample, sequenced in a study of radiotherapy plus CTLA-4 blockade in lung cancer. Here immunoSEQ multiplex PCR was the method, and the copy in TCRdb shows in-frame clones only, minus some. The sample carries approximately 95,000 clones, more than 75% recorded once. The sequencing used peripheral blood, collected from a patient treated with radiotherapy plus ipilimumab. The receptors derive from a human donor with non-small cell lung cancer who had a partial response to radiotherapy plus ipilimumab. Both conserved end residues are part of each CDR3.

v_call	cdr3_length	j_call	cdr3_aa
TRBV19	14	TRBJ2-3	CASSTGTVTDTQYF
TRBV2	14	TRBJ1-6	CASQTGTGESPLHF
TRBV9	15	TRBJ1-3	CASSVEASSGNTIYF
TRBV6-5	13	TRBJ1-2	CASSQGTGGGYTF
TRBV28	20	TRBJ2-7	CASSSVPGTGAGGSSYEQYF
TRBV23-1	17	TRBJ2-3	CASSKSTEGTSTDTQYF
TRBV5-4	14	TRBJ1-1	CASSLGGGNTEAFF
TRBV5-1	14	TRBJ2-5	CASSYSGQEETQYF
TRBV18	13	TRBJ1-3	CASSEQQGNTIYF
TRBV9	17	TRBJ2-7	CASSLTGASNSPYEQYF
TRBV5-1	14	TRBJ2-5	CASSLGLVGETQYF
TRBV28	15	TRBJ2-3	CASSVREADADTQYF
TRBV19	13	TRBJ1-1	CASSIQQGGGAFF
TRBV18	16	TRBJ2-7	CASSPLLGSSSYEQYF
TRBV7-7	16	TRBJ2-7	CASSLETSGCSYEQYF
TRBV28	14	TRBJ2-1	CATGGIGSYNEQFF
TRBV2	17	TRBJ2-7	CASSADRGGLVWYEQYF
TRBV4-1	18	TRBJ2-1	CASSQDPPEGPGVNEQFF
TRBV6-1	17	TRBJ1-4	CASSGRDRGFFNEKLFF
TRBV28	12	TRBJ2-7	CASSLGQGKQYF
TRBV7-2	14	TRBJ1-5	CASSVEGRGQPQHF
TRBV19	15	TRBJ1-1	CASSSGTGGFTEAFF
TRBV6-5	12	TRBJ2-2	CASRRGTGELFF
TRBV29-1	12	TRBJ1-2	CSVLQVNYGYTF
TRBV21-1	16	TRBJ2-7	CASSSEGKVIHYEQYF
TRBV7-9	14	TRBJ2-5	CASSPTLVRGKQYF